This TCR beta chain was sequenced for a study of blood T cell repertoires in COVID-19. Looking at the study overall: Sites in the United States, Italy and Spain provided acute and convalescent COVID-19 samples. Sample material is recorded as cDNA or gDNA derived from T cells, B-cell-depleted T cells, or PBMCs.

The CDR3 contains 18 residues. Trimming pared 0 bases from V and 0 bases from J, leaving 17 bases between. Germline CDR1 is SGHRS and CDR2 is YFSETQ. As originally analysed: By means of reference gene primer amplification, nucleated cell counts were estimated. Here immunoSEQ multiplex PCR was the method, and the copy in TCRdb shows in-frame clones only, minus some. The V and J calls and clone size are taken from that table; D and trimming were inferred from the DNA. The data contain some 230,000 clones, approximately 86% of them seen just once; the ten biggest clones take up about 10%. Seattle cases were enrolled at active infection and followed longitudinally. This clone came up once.

The rearrangement links TRBV5-1 to TRBJ2-3; D perhaps matches TRBD2 (6 bases). This receptor was obtained from a woman in her fifties or sixties with COVID-19, enrolled during active disease. Sequenced input: peripheral blood. The CDR3 protein is CASSLEEGWGYSTDTQYF. CDR3 bases: TGCGCCAGCAGCTTGGAGGAGGGCTGGGGCTATAGCACAGATACGCAGTATTTT. The whole variable domain, remainder taken from reference TRBV5-1 and TRBJ2-3, is KAGVTQTPRYLIKTRGQQVTLSCSPISGHRSVSWYQQTPGQGLQFLFEYFSETQRNKGNFPGRFSGRQFSNSRSEMNVSTLELGDSALYLCASSLEEGWGYSTDTQYFGPGTRLTVL.